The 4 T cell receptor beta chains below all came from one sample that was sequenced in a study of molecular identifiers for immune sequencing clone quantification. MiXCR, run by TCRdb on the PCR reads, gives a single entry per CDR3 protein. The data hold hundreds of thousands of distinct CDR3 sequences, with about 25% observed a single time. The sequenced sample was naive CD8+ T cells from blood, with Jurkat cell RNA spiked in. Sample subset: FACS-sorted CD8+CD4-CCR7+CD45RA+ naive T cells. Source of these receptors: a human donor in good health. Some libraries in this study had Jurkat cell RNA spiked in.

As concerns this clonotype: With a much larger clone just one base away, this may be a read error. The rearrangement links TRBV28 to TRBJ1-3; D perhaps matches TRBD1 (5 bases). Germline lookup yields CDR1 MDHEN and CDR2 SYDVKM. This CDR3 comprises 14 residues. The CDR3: CASSQGGDGSTIYF. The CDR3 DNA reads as TGTGCCAGCAGTCAGGGAGGGGACGGAAGCACCATATATTTT.

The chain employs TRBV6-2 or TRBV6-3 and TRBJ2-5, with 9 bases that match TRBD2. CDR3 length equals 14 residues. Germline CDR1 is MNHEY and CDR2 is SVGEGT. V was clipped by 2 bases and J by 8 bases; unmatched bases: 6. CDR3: CASSYGASGKTQYF. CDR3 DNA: TGTGCCAGCAGTTACGGGGCTAGCGGGAAAACCCAGTACTTC.

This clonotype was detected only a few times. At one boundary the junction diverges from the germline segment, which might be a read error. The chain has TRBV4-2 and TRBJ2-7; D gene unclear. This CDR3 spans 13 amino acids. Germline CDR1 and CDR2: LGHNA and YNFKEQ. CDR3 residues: CVSSQDLGYEQYF. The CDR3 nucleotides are TGTGTCAGCAGCCAAGATCTGGGGTACGAGCAGTACTTC.

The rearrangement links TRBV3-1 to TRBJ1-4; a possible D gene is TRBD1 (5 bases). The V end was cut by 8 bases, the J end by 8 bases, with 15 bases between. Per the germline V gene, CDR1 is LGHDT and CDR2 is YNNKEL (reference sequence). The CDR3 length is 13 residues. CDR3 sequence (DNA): TGTGCCAGCTTACCCCGGGACGAAGAAAAACTGTTTTTT. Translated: CASLPRDEEKLFF.